This paragraph reports one TCR beta chain. This specimen belongs to a study of control samples from healthy donors and cancer patients. Trimming cost V 5 bases and J 10 bases; bases outside gene matches: 9. CDR1 MNHEY and CDR2 SMNVEV come from the germline V gene (reference sequence). The CDR3 extends over 16 amino acids. Clones were read by immunoSEQ multiplex PCR, and TCRdb kept only the in-frame ones, dropping some. The table has tens of thousands of clones, roughly 89% seen once. V usage is TRBV27 and J usage is TRBJ1-6; 12 bases align to TRBD1. Material: PBMCs. This TCR derives from a woman aged 50 to 65 with colorectal cancer. CDR3 nucleotide sequence: TGTGCCAGCAGTAAGGGGACAGGGGGCTGGTGGTCACCCCTCCACTTT. It specifies CASSKGTGGWWSPLHF.